Detailed here is one TCR beta chain. Antigen unknown. Generated by immunoSEQ multiplex PCR, the TCRdb table keeps only in-frame clones and is missing some. The sample has over 15,000 clones; less than 70% are singletons. These data come from a study of neoadjuvant anti-PD-1 for oral cavity cancer. Study conclusions and caveats: Only three patients per response group were TCR-analyzed; validation needed.

The CDR3 contains 15 residues. The germline gives CDR1 MDHEN, CDR2 SYDVKM. The V gene end was trimmed by 6 bases and the J gene end by 5 bases; junction bases not matched to a gene: 12. The starting material was PBMCs, obtained before nivolumab (anti-PD-1) treatment. This chain uses TRBV28 with TRBJ2-5; 7 bases line up with TRBD1. The receptor's source is a person between 40 and 85 years old with oral cavity squamous cell carcinoma. CDR3 sequence reads: CASSHPDRVWETQYF. The CDR3, as DNA: TGTGCCAGCAGCCACCCTGACAGGGTCTGGGAGACCCAGTACTTC.